This TCR beta chain was observed in a study of T-cell reconstitution after alpha-beta-depleted transplantation in children. TCRbeta library construction was performed incorporating unique molecular identifiers. TCRdb itself ran the PCR reads through MiXCR, one entry per CDR3 protein. Seen here are approximately 640,000 distinct CDR3 sequences, around 16% observed once, and the top ten hold approximately 1%. CDR1 is SGHRS and CDR2 is YFSETQ in the germline V gene. The CDR3 has 14 residues. The ends were cut back, 2 bases at V and 1 base at J, with 9 bases in the middle. In its sample, this clonotype was seen many times.

The sample consisted of PBMCs from the stem cell graft donor, taken from the stem cell graft. The V gene is TRBV5-1, the J gene TRBJ1-2, with D possibly matching TRBD1 (5 bases). The sequence was collected from a human donor who donated a stem cell graft to a child with acute myeloid leukemia. In nucleotides, the CDR3 is TGCGCCAGCAGCTTTACAGGAGGTAACTATGGCTACACCTTC. Its protein is CASSFTGGNYGYTF.